This entry lists 3 T cell receptor beta chains sequenced from one sample in a study of T cell responses to AZD1222 COVID-19 vaccine. The table came from immunoSEQ multiplex PCR; TCRdb's copy has only in-frame clones and leaves some out. The sample contains 70,000 to 95,000 clones, 88% of which appear only once. This specimen was peripheral blood, taken on day 0 of MenACWY control vaccination. The source is an adult in good health.

This rearrangement joins TRBV20-1 to TRBJ2-2, with D uncertain. There are 11 residues in the CDR3. From germline, CDR1 is DFQATT and CDR2 SNEGSKA (reference sequence). Deletions cut 1 base from V and 10 bases from J, with 7 bases between. In nucleotides, the CDR3 is TGCAGTGCTAGAGCCTACTCGGAGCTGTTTTTT. This codes for CSARAYSELFF.

The V and J genes are TRBV10-2 and TRBJ2-2, with 7 nucleotides matching TRBD2. This CDR3 has 16 amino acids. Trimming removed 1 base from V and 1 base from J; junction bases left unmatched: 3. Germline loops: CDR1 WSHSY, CDR2 SAAADI. The DNA for the CDR3 is TGCGCCAGCAGTGAGTTTCTAGCGGTGAACACCGGGGAGCTGTTTTTT. Translated: CASSEFLAVNTGELFF.

This clone was seen just once. This rearrangement joins TRBV12-3 or TRBV12-4 to TRBJ2-3, with no clear D. The germline V and J ends were trimmed by 3 bases and 4 bases, with 2 bases remaining between them. The CDR3 sequence is 11 residues long. The CDR3 region is CASSLSDTQYF. The CDR3 nucleotides read TGTGCCAGCAGTTTGTCAGATACGCAGTATTTT.